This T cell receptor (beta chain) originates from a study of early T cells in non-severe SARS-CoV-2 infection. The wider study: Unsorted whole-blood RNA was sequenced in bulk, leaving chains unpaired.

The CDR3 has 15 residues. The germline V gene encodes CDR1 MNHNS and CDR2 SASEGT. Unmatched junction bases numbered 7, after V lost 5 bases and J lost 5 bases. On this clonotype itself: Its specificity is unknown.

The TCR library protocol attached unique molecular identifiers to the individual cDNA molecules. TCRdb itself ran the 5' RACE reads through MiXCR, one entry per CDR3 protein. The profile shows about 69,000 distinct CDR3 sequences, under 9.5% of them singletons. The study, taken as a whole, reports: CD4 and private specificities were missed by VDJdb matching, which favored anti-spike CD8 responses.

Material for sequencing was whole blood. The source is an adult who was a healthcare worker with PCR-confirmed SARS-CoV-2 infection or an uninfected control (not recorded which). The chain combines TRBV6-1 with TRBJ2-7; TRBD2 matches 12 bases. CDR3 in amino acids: CASSLRLAGVNEQYF. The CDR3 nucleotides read TGTGCCAGCAGTCTCCGACTAGCGGGAGTCAACGAGCAGTACTTC.